This entry describes one T cell receptor (beta chain). What it binds is unknown. A second about 6 to 11 cycle PCR used barcoded and J-beta primers. Each cDNA molecule, via a template-switch adaptor with 12 random nucleotides, was tagged. Via MiXCR, TCRdb re-called the 5' RACE reads, giving one row per CDR3 protein. This sample has around 710,000 distinct CDR3 sequences, with around 40% found just once. The record originates from a study of blood T cells in healthy people across ages. Study-wide results and caveats: Per million T cells, the diversity of TCR beta decreased roughly linearly as age advanced.

CDR1 and CDR2 (germline): LGHDT, YNNKEL (reference sequence). The CDR3 has 15 amino acids. The V segment lost 4 bases and the J segment 4 bases; nucleotides outside the gene matches: 6. The rearrangement joins TRBV3-1 to TRBJ2-2; TRBD1 matches 7 bases. The source of this sequence is a woman aged 60-75 years in good health. The sequencing input was blood. CDR3 nucleotides: TGTGCCAGCAGCCGACCTACAGGGGTCACCGGGGAGCTGTTTTTT. Amino acid sequence: CASSRPTGVTGELFF.